This entry features one T cell receptor beta chain sequence. The antigen remains unidentified. These data come from a study of T cell responses to AZD1222 COVID-19 vaccine. Study findings and constraints: White British donors predominated, females outnumbered males, and clonal diversity was possibly underestimated. At baseline, just a handful of AZD1222 recipients tested seropositive. Reportedly, close to half of spike-specific TCRs are directed against unmutated variant regions. Spike-specific TCR breadth rose after two AZD1222 doses, and depth rose as well.

Measured with immunoSEQ multiplex PCR; TCRdb has only the in-frame clones, and not every one. The top ten hold approximately 4.8% of the sample, which has approximately 70,000 clones, around nine tenths seen once. V shed 4 bases and J shed 2 bases, with 18 bases lying between them. CDR1 is SGHVS and CDR2 is FNYEAQ in the germline V gene. This CDR3 region has 16 residues. The V and J genes are TRBV7-6 and TRBJ2-7; either TRBD1 or TRBD2 may supply D (5 bases each). The material sequenced was peripheral blood, taken 28 days after the second dose of the MenACWY control vaccine. The receptor was isolated from an adult who received the MenACWY meningococcal vaccine as a control. The CDR3 is CASSSGLRGATYEQYF. The DNA of the CDR3 is TGTGCCAGCAGCTCCGGGTTGAGGGGTGCTACCTACGAGCAGTACTTC.